Below are 30 T cell receptor beta chains sequenced from a single sample in a study of regulatory T cells in long-lasting Graves disease (dated by TCRdb to 2020 to 2023). The sample's time point label, decoded: newly diagnosed GD, antithyroid drugs for less than 3 months. RNA was extracted from PBMCs in TRIzol for both TCR sequencing and RNA sequencing. The library was made by multiplex PCR. Sequencing used an Illumina HiSeq 4000. TCR beta libraries were built with iRepertoire HTBI primers and Arm-PCR amplification of CDR3 regions. TCRdb cleaned the public reads at Q25 with fastp, built clones with MiXCR and kept in-frame beta chains. Each CDR3 protein appears once, grouped with its most common genes and DNA. The sample includes about 380,000 distinct CDR3 sequences, with around 16% observed a single time. Of the sample, 20% to 25% falls within the top ten clones. Sequences were derived from peripheral blood mononuclear cells (PBMCs), sampled at new diagnosis, from a patient treated with antithyroid drugs. The receptors were gathered from a female donor with Graves disease.

This clonotype was picked up many times. The CDR3 DNA follows: TGTGCCAGCAGCGAGACAATCCTAGCGGCTAATGAGCAGTTCTTC. This codes for CASSETILAANEQFF. The chain carries TRBV3-1 and TRBJ2-1; 7 nucleotides match TRBD2. Germline assignment: CDR1 LGHDT and CDR2 YNNKEL (reference sequence). With V trimmed by 5 bases and J by 7 bases, 11 bases remained unmatched. The length of the CDR3 is 15 residues.

This clonotype was observed many times. The gene calls are TRBV18 and TRBJ2-7; D remains unclear. CDR1 is KGHSH, CDR2 LQKENI, per germline. CDR3 length equals 13 residues. Trimming pared 2 bases from V and 7 bases from J, leaving 12 bases between. The CDR3 sequence is CASSPEQVEEQYF. CDR3 in DNA: TGTGCCAGCTCACCAGAACAAGTGGAAGAGCAGTACTTC.

The sample holds many counts of this clonotype. This chain joins TRBV28 and TRBJ2-3, with a tentative D call TRBD2 (6 bases). This CDR3 spans 13 amino acids. The V gene lost 6 bases and the J gene lost 11 bases, with 18 bases spanning the gap. CDR1 is MDHEN, CDR2 SYDVKM, per germline. The CDR3 reads CASSAAEGLGQYF. The CDR3 bases are TGTGCCAGCAGCGCCGCGGAGGGGCTGGGGCAGTATTTT.

To note about this clonotype: Compared with germline, one end of the junction differs, possibly owing to a read error. This rearrangement joins TRBV12-5 to TRBJ2-3, with D uncertain. The CDR3 is 12 amino acids. Germline V gene sequence: CDR1 LGHNT, CDR2 FRNRAP. CDR3 loop: CASGLVLGTQYF. The CDR3 DNA sequence: TGTGCTAGTGGTCTGGTTTTGGGTACGCAGTATTTT.

In its sample, this clonotype was seen many times. The chain's CDR3 is CSARTSGGHGELFF. CDR3 nucleotide sequence: TGCAGTGCTCGGACTAGCGGGGGGCACGGGGAGCTGTTTTTT. V and J are TRBV20-1 and TRBJ2-2; 14 bases align to TRBD2. The germline V gene has CDR1 DFQATT and CDR2 SNEGSKA (reference sequence). V shed 5 bases, J shed 7 bases, and the junction held 3 bases outside the gene matches. The CDR3 spans 14 residues.

This clonotype was found many times. The chain recombines TRBV19 with TRBJ1-1; 7 bases align to TRBD1. Germline assignment: CDR1 LNHDA and CDR2 SQIVND (reference sequence). There are 15 residues in the CDR3. V was pared by 0 bases and J by 3 bases, with 4 bases of the junction left unmatched. In DNA, the CDR3 is TGTGCCAGTAGTATAGATCCCGGGACAGACACTGAAGCTTTCTTT. Translating gives CASSIDPGTDTEAFF.

This clonotype was seen at least ten times. The V gene is TRBV11-3, the J gene TRBJ2-1; D not resolved. In germline, CDR1 is SGHNT, CDR2 YENEEA. The V and J ends lost 3 bases and 0 bases respectively, with 15 bases between them. The CDR3 spans 17 residues. The CDR3 reads CASSLVSNRLSYNEQFF. As DNA, the CDR3 is TGTGCCAGCAGCTTGGTGAGCAACAGACTCTCCTACAATGAGCAGTTCTTC. Supplemented by reference TRBV11-3 and TRBJ2-1, the full variable domain reads EAGVVQSPRYKIIEKKQPVAFWCNPISGHNTLYWYLQNLGQGPELLIRYENEEAVDDSQLPKDRFSAERLKGVDSTLKIQPAELGDSAVYLCASSLVSNRLSYNEQFFGPGTRLTVL.

Turning to this clonotype: With a much larger clone just one base away, this may be a read error. J is TRBJ1-1 and V is TRBV7-9; D not resolved. Per the germline V gene, CDR1 is SEHNR and CDR2 is FQNEAQ (reference sequence). This CDR3 has 13 amino acids. CDR3 DNA: TGTGTCAGCAGCCTACCTGTGGAGACTGAAGCTTTCTTT. Translation gives CVSSLPVETEAFF.

This clonotype has a count of ten or more. J is TRBJ1-4 and V is TRBV6-2 or TRBV6-3; the D is unclear. The CDR3 runs to 17 residues. Germline V gives CDR1 MNHEY, CDR2 SVGEGT. Trimming stripped 2 bases from V and 6 bases from J, with 19 bases between. Here the CDR3 reads CASSYGRGPTPYEKLFF. The CDR3 coding sequence is TGTGCCAGCAGTTACGGCCGAGGCCCGACACCTTATGAAAAACTGTTTTTT.

This clonotype was counted ten times or more. The CDR3, as DNA: TGTGCCAGCAGCTTGCGGACAGGGCATATTGAAGCTTTCTTT. As protein: CASSLRTGHIEAFF. J is TRBJ1-1 and V is TRBV5-5; TRBD1 aligns across 8 bases. The V segment lost 1 base and the J segment 7 bases; nucleotides outside the gene matches: 6. Germline V gene lookup returns CDR1 SGHKS and CDR2 YYEKEE (reference sequence). This CDR3 spans 14 amino acids.

In its sample, this clonotype was seen many times. This rearrangement joins TRBV7-3 to TRBJ1-1; D is undetermined. Trimming cost V 2 bases and J 3 bases, with 10 bases left between them. This CDR3 is 14 amino acids long. Germline CDR1 and CDR2: SGHTA and FQGTGA. This chain's CDR3 is CASSLGHGDTEAFF. The CDR3 DNA sequence: TGTGCCAGCAGCTTAGGCCACGGAGACACTGAAGCTTTCTTT.

This clonotype was seen many times. The rearrangement links TRBV12-3 or TRBV12-4 to TRBJ2-6; D gene unclear. The germline V and J ends were trimmed by 7 bases and 0 bases, with 13 bases remaining between them. This CDR3 is built from 16 residues. The CDR3: CASTSRRSSGANVLTF. The CDR3 region has the DNA TGTGCCAGCACCAGTAGGCGTTCCTCTGGGGCCAACGTCCTGACTTTC.

This clonotype was detected once. A much larger clonotype is one base distant, so this may be a read error. V usage is TRBV7-9 and J usage is TRBJ1-2; no clear D. The V gene lost 5 bases and the J gene lost 7 bases, with 8 bases spanning the gap. The CDR3 contains 11 residues. The V gene's germline CDR1 is SEHNR and CDR2 FQNEAQ (reference sequence). Written as DNA, the CDR3 is TGTGCCAGCAGCCTCCCCTTTGGCTACACCTTC. This translates into CASSLPFGYTF.

Regarding this clonotype: It may be a read error: a sequence one base away is much more abundant. The V gene is TRBV6-9, the J gene TRBJ2-5, with D perhaps TRBD2 (6 bases). The CDR3 is made up of 14 amino acids. Germline CDR1 and CDR2: MNHGY and SVAAGI. The CDR3 loop is CASSYMGPRGTQHF. The CDR3 DNA reads TGTGCCAGCAGTTACATGGGGCCCCGGGGGACCCAGCACTTC.

This clonotype showed up many times. This chain uses TRBV4-1 with TRBJ1-6, with 10 nucleotides matching TRBD1. CDR1 and CDR2 (germline): MGHRA, YSYEKL. The CDR3 consists of 15 residues. V shed 1 base, J shed 9 bases, and the junction held 3 bases outside the gene matches. Here the CDR3 reads CASSQGDRGGSPLHF. The CDR3 DNA is TGCGCCAGCAGCCAAGGGGACAGGGGAGGTTCACCCCTCCACTTT.

This clonotype was counted at least ten times. The chain uses TRBV2 and TRBJ1-5, with D possibly being TRBD1 (5 bases). This CDR3 is 15 amino acids long. Germline CDR1 and CDR2: SNHLY and FYNNEI. Trimming took off 5 bases at V and 1 base at J, with 12 bases between the two ends. The CDR3 here is CASSLQGGSNQPQHF. The CDR3 coding sequence is TGTGCCAGCAGTCTTCAGGGAGGGAGCAATCAGCCCCAGCATTTT.

V gene TRBV28 combines with J gene TRBJ1-5, with 8 bases that match TRBD1. V dropped 10 bases and J dropped 6; count of bases not matched to a gene: 5. CDR1 MDHEN and CDR2 SYDVKM come from the germline V gene. The CDR3 totals 12 residues. The CDR3 DNA reads TGTGCCATCGCAGGGGGCCTTCAGCCCCAGCATTTT. Its translation: CAIAGGLQPQHF.

Regarding this clonotype: This may arise from a read error, as a much more abundant clone is one base away. This chain uses TRBV7-9 with TRBJ1-1, with no clear D. The germline V gene has CDR1 SEHNR and CDR2 FQNEAQ (reference sequence). This CDR3 has 10 amino acids. V was pared by 5 bases and J by 4 bases, with 2 bases between. The CDR3 spells CASSATEAFF. The CDR3, as DNA: TGTGCCAGCAGCGCCACTGAAGCTTTCTTT.

This clonotype showed up many times. The chain couples TRBV3-1 to TRBJ1-2, with TRBD1 as a possible D gene (5 bases). CDR1 and CDR2 from the germline V gene are LGHDT and YNNKEL (reference sequence). The V end was cut by 5 bases, the J end by 5 bases, with 9 bases between. The CDR3 sequence is 12 residues long. The CDR3 protein is CASSGQMYGYTF. The CDR3 DNA reads TGTGCCAGCAGCGGACAAATGTATGGCTACACCTTC.

In this sample, this clonotype turned up many times. At one end the junction does not follow the germline gene, possibly because of a read error. The J gene is TRBJ1-2, the V gene TRBV4-3; D is uncertain. The CDR3 spans 13 residues. Germline V gene data show CDR1 as LGHNA and CDR2 as YSLEER. This CDR3 is CASSQDGNYGYTF. The CDR3 DNA reads TGTGCCAGCAGCCAAGACGGTAACTATGGCTACACCTTC.

This clonotype was picked up a small number of times. The rearrangement joins TRBV28 to TRBJ2-3, with 7 bases that match TRBD2. This CDR3 comprises 17 residues. Unmatched junction bases numbered 14, after V lost 6 bases and J lost 2 bases. Germline CDR1 MDHEN, CDR2 SYDVKM. The CDR3 loop is CASRGDPAGVNTDTQYF. CDR3 in DNA: TGTGCCAGCAGGGGGGATCCGGCGGGAGTTAACACAGATACGCAGTATTTT.

This clonotype was detected ten times or more. This chain joins TRBV28 and TRBJ2-7, with 7 bases matching TRBD1. Germline CDR1 MDHEN, CDR2 SYDVKM. The CDR3 is 13 amino acids. The V gene end was trimmed by 2 bases and the J gene end by 5 bases; junction bases not matched to a gene: 3. The CDR3, as DNA: TGTGCCAGCAGTTTAGACAGGGTCAACGAGCAGTACTTC. It is translated as CASSLDRVNEQYF.

This clonotype was counted many times. This chain uses TRBV2 with TRBJ2-1, with TRBD2 matching 9 bases. The CDR3 loop spans 17 amino acids. CDR1 SNHLY and CDR2 FYNNEI come from the germline V gene. J gave up 0 bases and V 2 bases, and 5 bases lay outside the gene matches. DNA for the CDR3: TGTGCCAGCAGTGAAATCCTAGCGGGGAGCTCCTACAATGAGCAGTTCTTC. Translation: CASSEILAGSSYNEQFF.

This clonotype was seen at least ten times. CDR3 residues: CATFQYIPSGEETRQSSYEQYF. In DNA, the CDR3 is TGTGCCACCTTCCAATACATCCCTAGCGGAGAAGAAACACGACAAAGCTCCTACGAGCAGTACTTC. J is TRBJ2-7 and V is TRBV24-1; 7 nucleotides line up with TRBD2. J was trimmed by 0 bases and V by 9 bases; bases with no gene match: 31. This CDR3 spans 22 amino acids. The germline gives CDR1 KGHDR, CDR2 SFDVKD.

This clonotype was seen a handful of times. The chain employs TRBV24-1 and TRBJ2-1; D may be TRBD1 (6 bases). This CDR3 contains 14 residues. V gave up 9 bases and J gave up 4 bases, with 15 bases separating them. From germline, CDR1 is KGHDR and CDR2 SFDVKD. CDR3 DNA: TGTGCCACCTCCCGGGACACGGGATACAATGAGCAGTTCTTC. The encoded protein is CATSRDTGYNEQFF.

With respect to this clonotype: This sequence may be a read error, since a much larger clone differs from it by one base. In this CDR3 the conserved last residue, phenylalanine or tryptophan, is missing, so a read error is likely. J is TRBJ2-5 and V is TRBV20-1; D not certain. The CDR3 consists of 10 residues. Germline V gene data show CDR1 as DFQATT and CDR2 as SNEGSKA (reference sequence). Trimming took 2 bases from V and 4 from J, leaving 2 bases between them. The CDR3, as DNA: TGCAGTGCTAGACGAGAGACCCAGTACCTC. This encodes CSARRETQYL.

This clonotype was seen at least ten times. In nucleotides, the CDR3 is TGTGCCAGCAGGAAGCGGGGGAACACCGGGGAGCTGTTTTTT. It codes for CASRKRGNTGELFF. The chain recombines TRBV6-2 or TRBV6-3 with TRBJ2-2, with 7 bases fitting TRBD2. This CDR3 region has 14 residues. Germline V CDR1 and CDR2: MNHEY, SVGEGT. The V segment lost 6 bases and the J segment 1 base; nucleotides outside the gene matches: 2.

Ten or more counts support this clonotype. This chain joins TRBV7-2 and TRBJ1-4; no clear D gene. Germline-derived CDR1 and CDR2 are SGHTA and FQGNSA. The CDR3 has 12 amino acids. V was pared by 5 bases and J by 8 bases, with 9 bases between. The CDR3 protein is CASSRREEKLFF. The CDR3 nucleotides are TGTGCCAGCAGCCGCCGGGAGGAAAAACTGTTTTTT.

This clonotype was observed at least ten times. The chain employs TRBV29-1 and TRBJ2-7; TRBD2 might be the D (6 bases). CDR1 is SQVTM, CDR2 ANQGSEA, per germline. The CDR3 totals 15 residues. Trimming cost V 4 bases and J 2 bases, with 18 bases left between them. CDR3 in amino acids: CSVADGTEMTYEQYF. The DNA of the CDR3 is TGCAGCGTTGCGGATGGGACTGAGATGACCTACGAGCAGTACTTC.

This clonotype occurred a few times. This rearrangement joins TRBV5-5 to TRBJ2-4; perhaps TRBD2 as D (7 bases). V shed 3 bases and J shed 13 bases, with 20 bases lying between them. The germline gives CDR1 SGHKS, CDR2 YYEKEE (reference sequence). The CDR3 is 14 amino acids. This chain's CDR3 is CASSSGGRGPTQYF. CDR3 nucleotides: TGTGCCAGCAGCTCCGGGGGGCGGGGGCCCACACAGTACTTC.